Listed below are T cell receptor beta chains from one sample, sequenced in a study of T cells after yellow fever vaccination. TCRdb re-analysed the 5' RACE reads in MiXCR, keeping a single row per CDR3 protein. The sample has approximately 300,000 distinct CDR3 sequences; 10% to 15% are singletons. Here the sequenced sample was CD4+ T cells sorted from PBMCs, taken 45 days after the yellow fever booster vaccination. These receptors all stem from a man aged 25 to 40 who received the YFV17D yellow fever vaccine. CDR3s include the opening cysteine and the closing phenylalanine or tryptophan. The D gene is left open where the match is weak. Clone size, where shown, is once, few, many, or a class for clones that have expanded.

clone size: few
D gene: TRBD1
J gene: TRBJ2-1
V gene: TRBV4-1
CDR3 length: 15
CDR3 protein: CASSRPGQGNNEQFF
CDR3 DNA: TGCGCCAGCAGCCGACCGGGACAGGGGAACAATGAGCAGTTCTTC

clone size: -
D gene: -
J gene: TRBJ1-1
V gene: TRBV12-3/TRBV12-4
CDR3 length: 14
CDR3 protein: CASGFNPRGSEAFF
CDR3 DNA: TGTGCCAGCGGTTTCAACCCCAGGGGTTCTGAAGCTTTCTTT

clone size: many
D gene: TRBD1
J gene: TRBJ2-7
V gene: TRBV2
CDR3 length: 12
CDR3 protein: CASRDRRYEQYF
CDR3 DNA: TGTGCCAGCAGGGACAGGCGATACGAGCAGTACTTC

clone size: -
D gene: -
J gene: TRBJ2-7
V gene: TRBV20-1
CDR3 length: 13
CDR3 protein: CSARGQLGREQYF
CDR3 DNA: TGCAGTGCTAGAGGACAGCTAGGGCGGGAGCAGTACTTC

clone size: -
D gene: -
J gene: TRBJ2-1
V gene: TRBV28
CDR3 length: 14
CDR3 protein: CASSLAVSYNEQFF
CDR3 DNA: TGTGCCAGCAGTTTGGCGGTCTCCTACAATGAGCAGTTCTTC

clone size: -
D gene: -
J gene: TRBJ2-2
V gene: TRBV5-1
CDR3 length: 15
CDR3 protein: CASSLEQAGTGELFF
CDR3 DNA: TGCGCCAGCAGCTTGGAACAGGCGGGCACCGGGGAGCTGTTTTTT

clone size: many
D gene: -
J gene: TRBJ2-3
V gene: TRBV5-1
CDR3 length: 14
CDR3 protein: CASSWELAPDTQYF
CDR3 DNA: TGCGCCAGCAGCTGGGAACTAGCCCCAGATACGCAGTATTTT

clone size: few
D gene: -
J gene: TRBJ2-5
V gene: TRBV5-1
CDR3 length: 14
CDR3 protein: CASSYTASQETQYF
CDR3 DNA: TGCGCCAGCAGCTATACGGCTTCCCAAGAGACCCAGTACTTC

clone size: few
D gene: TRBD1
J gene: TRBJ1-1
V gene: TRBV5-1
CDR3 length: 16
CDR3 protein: CASSLTQGAPSTEAFF
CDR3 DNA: TGCGCCAGCAGCTTGACGCAGGGGGCGCCGAGCACTGAAGCTTTCTTT

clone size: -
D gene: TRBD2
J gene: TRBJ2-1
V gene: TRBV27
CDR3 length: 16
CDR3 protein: CASSFRLAGRFNEQFF
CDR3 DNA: TGTGCCAGCAGTTTTCGACTAGCGGGACGGTTTAATGAGCAGTTCTTC

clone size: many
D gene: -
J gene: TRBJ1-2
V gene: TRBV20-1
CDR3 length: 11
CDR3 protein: CSARMTAGYTF
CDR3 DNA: TGCAGTGCTAGAATGACAGCTGGCTACACCTTC

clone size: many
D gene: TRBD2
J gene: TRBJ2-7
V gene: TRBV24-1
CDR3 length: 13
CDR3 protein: CAVQGGSSYEQYF
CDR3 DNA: TGTGCCGTGCAGGGCGGGAGCTCCTACGAGCAGTACTTC

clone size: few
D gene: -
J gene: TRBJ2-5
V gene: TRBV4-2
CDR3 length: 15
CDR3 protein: CASSPQGITQETQYF
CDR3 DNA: TGTGCCAGCAGCCCCCAGGGAATAACTCAAGAGACCCAGTACTTC

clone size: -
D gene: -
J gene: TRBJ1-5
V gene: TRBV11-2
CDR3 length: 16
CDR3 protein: CASSLGGKGGNQPQHF
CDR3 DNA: TGTGCCAGCAGCTTAGGGGGAAAGGGGGGCAATCAGCCCCAGCATTTT

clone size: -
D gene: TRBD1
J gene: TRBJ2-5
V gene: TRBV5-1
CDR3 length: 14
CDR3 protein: CASGGDRGLETQYF
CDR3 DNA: TGCGCCAGCGGGGGGGACAGGGGATTGGAGACCCAGTACTTC

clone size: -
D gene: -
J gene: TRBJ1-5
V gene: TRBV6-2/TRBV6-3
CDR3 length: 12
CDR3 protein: CASRPTGQPQHF
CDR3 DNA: TGTGCCAGCAGACCCACGGGTCAGCCCCAGCATTTT

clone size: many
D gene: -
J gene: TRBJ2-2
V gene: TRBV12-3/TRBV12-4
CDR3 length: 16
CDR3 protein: CASSFPLGTVKGELFF
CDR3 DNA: TGTGCCAGCAGTTTCCCTCTAGGGACGGTCAAAGGGGAGCTGTTTTTT

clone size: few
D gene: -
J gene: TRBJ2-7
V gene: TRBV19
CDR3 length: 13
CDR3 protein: CASSTSGEAEQYF
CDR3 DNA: TGTGCCAGTAGTACCTCAGGGGAGGCCGAGCAGTACTTC

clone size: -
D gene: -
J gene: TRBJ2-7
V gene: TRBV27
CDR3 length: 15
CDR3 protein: CASSLFTQNLSEQYF
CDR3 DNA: TGTGCCAGCAGTTTATTTACCCAAAACCTCTCCGAGCAGTACTTC

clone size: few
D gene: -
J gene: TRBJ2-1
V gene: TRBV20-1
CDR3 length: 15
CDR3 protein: CSAKGAQSVAEEQFF
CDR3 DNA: TGCAGTGCCAAGGGAGCTCAGTCAGTCGCGGAAGAGCAGTTCTTC

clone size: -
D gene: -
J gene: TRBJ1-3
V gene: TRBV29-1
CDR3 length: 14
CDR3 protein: CSVETNHGGNTIYF
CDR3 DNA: TGCAGCGTCGAGACAAATCACGGTGGAAACACCATATATTTT

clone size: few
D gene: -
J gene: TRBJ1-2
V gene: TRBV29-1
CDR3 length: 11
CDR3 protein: CSVLGGNGYTF
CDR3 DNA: TGCAGCGTTCTAGGGGGAAATGGCTACACCTTC

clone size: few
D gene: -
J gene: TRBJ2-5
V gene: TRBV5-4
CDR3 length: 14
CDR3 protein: CASSSGSAPETQYF
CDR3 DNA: TGTGCCAGCAGCTCCGGGAGCGCCCCAGAGACCCAGTACTTC

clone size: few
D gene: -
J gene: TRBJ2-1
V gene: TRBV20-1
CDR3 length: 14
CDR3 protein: CSARTDPSYNEQFF
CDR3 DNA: TGCAGTGCTCGGACAGACCCATCCTACAATGAGCAGTTCTTC

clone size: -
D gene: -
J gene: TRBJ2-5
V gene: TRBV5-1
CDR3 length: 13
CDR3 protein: CASSWGPQETQYF
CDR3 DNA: TGCGCCAGCAGTTGGGGCCCCCAAGAGACCCAGTACTTC

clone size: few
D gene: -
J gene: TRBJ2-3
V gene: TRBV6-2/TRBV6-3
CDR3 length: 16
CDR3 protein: CASRTARLRRGDTQYF
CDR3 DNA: TGTGCCAGCAGGACGGCCAGGTTAAGGAGGGGAGATACGCAGTATTTT

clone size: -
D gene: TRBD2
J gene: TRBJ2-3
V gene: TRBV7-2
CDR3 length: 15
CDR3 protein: CASGTLAGGLNTQYF
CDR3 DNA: TGTGCCAGCGGAACTCTAGCGGGGGGACTGAATACGCAGTATTTT

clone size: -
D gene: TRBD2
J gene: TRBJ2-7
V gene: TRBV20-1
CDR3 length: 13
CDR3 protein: CSAGSGPSYEQYF
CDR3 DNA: TGCAGTGCCGGTAGCGGGCCCTCCTACGAGCAGTACTTC

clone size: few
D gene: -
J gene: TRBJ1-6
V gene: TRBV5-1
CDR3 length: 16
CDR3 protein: CASSLGAVVVDSPLHF
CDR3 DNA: TGCGCCAGCAGCTTGGGGGCCGTGGTTGTGGATTCACCCCTCCACTTT

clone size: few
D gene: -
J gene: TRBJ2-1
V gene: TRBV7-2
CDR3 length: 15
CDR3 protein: CASSWADSSYNEQFF
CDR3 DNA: TGTGCCAGCAGCTGGGCGGACAGCTCCTACAATGAGCAGTTCTTC

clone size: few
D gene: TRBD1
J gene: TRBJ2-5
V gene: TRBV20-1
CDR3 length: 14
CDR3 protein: CSAPTGGLGETQYF
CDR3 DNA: TGCAGTGCCCCGACAGGGGGTCTGGGGGAGACCCAGTACTTC

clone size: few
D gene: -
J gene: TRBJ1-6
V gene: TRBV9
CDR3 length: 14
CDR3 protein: CASSSARAGAPLHF
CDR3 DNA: TGTGCCAGCAGCTCGGCCCGCGCGGGAGCACCCCTCCACTTT

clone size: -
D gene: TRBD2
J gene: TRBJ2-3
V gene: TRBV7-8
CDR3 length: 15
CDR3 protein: CASSLLASGSDTQYF
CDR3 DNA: TGTGCCAGCAGCTTATTGGCTAGCGGATCAGATACGCAGTATTTT

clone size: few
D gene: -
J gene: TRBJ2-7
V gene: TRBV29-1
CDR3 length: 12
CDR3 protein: CSVSSGTYEQYF
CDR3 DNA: TGCAGCGTTTCTTCTGGGACCTACGAGCAGTACTTC

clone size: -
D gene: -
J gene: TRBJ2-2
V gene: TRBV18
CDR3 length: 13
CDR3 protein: CASSLQETGELFF
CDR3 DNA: TGTGCCAGCTCACTCCAGGAGACCGGGGAGCTGTTTTTT

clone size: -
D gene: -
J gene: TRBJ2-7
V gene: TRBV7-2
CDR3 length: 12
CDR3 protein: CASSNPIGEQYF
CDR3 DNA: TGTGCCAGCAGCAACCCTATTGGCGAGCAGTACTTC

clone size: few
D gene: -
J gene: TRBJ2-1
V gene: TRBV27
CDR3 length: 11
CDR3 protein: CASKLVGEQFF
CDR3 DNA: TGTGCCAGCAAGTTGGTAGGTGAGCAGTTCTTC

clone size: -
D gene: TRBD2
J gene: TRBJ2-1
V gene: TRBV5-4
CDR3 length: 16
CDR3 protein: CASSSTGTSRNNEQFF
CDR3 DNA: TGTGCCAGCAGCAGTACCGGGACTAGCAGGAACAATGAGCAGTTCTTC

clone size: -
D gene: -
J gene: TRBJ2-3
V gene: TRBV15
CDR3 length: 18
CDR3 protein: CATSRDFKGGGSTDTQYF
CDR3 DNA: TGTGCCACCAGCAGAGATTTTAAAGGGGGTGGGAGCACAGATACGCAGTATTTT

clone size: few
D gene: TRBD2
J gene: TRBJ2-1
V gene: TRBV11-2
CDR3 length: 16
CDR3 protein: CASSLGTSGRYNEQFF
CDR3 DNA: TGTGCCAGCAGCTTAGGAACTAGCGGGAGGTACAATGAGCAGTTCTTC

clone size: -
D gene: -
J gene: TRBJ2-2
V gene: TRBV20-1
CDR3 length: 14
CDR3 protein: CSARAGLGTGELFF
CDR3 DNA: TGCAGTGCTAGAGCAGGGTTGGGTACCGGGGAGCTGTTTTTT

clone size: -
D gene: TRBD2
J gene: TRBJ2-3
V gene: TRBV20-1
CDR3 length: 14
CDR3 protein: CSGKTSGVTDTQYF
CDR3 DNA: TGCAGTGGGAAGACTAGCGGGGTCACAGATACGCAGTATTTT

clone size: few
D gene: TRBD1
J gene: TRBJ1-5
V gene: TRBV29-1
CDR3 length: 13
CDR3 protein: CSIGQGAGQPQHF
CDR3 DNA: TGCAGCATTGGCCAGGGGGCTGGTCAGCCCCAGCATTTT

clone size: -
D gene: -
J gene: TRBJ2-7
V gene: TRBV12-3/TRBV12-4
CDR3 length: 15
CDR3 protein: CASSFRHAPTYEQYF
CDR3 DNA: TGTGCCAGCAGTTTCCGGCACGCCCCGACCTACGAGCAGTACTTC

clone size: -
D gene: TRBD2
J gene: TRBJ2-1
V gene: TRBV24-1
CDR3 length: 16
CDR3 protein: CATSDSGLAGGNEQFF
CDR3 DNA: TGTGCCACCAGTGATTCAGGACTAGCGGGAGGCAATGAGCAGTTCTTC

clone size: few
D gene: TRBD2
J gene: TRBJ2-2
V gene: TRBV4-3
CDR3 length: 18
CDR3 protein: CASSRGTSGNTNTGELFF
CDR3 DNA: TGCGCCAGCAGCCGCGGGACTAGCGGGAATACGAACACCGGGGAGCTGTTTTTT

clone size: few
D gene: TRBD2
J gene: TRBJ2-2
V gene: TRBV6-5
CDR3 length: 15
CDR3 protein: CASRSSGWNTGELFF
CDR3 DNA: TGTGCCAGCAGATCTAGCGGGTGGAACACCGGGGAGCTGTTTTTT

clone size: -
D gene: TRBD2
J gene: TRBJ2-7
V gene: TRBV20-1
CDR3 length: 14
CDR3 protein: CSARETSGTLLRYF
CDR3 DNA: TGCAGTGCTAGGGAGACTAGCGGGACCCTGTTGCGGTACTTC

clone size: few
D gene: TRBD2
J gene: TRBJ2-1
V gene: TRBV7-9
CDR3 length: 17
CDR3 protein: CASSLLRGRLAGNEQFF
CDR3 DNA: TGTGCCAGCAGCCTCCTAAGGGGCAGACTAGCGGGCAATGAGCAGTTCTTC

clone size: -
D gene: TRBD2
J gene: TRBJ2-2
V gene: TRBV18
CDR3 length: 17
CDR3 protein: CASSPSLAGLDGGELFF
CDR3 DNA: TGTGCCAGCTCACCATCGCTAGCGGGACTCGATGGCGGGGAGCTGTTTTTT

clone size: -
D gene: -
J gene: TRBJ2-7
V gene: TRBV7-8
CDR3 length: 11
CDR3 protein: CASSLEEEQYF
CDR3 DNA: TGTGCCAGCAGCTTAGAGGAGGAGCAGTACTTC

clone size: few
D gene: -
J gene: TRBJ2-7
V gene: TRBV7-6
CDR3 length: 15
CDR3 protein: CASSFGGLRSYEQYF
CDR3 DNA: TGTGCCAGCAGCTTTGGCGGGCTCCGCTCCTACGAGCAGTACTTC

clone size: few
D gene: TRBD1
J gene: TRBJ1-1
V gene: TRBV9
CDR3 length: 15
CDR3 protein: CASSSSQGGHTEAFF
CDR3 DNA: TGTGCCAGCAGCTCTTCACAGGGGGGCCACACTGAAGCTTTCTTT

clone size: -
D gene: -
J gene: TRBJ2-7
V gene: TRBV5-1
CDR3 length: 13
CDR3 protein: CASGPTGGAEQYF
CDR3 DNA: TGCGCCAGCGGCCCCACAGGCGGGGCCGAGCAGTACTTC

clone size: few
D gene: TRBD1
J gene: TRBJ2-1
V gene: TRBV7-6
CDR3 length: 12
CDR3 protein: CASSPTGTRQFF
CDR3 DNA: TGTGCCAGCAGCCCGACAGGGACCAGGCAGTTCTTC